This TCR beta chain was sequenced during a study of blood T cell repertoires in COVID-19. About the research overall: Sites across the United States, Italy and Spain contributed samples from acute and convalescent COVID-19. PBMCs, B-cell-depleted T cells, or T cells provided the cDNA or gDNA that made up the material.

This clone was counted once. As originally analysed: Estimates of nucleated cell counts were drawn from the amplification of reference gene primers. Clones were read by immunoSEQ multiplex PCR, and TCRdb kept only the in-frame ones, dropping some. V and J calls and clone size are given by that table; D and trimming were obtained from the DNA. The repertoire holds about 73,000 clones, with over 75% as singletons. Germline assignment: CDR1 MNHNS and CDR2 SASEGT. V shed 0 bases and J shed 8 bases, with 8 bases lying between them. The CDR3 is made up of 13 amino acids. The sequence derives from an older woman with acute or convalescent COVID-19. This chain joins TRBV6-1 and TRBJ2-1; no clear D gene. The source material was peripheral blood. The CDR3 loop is CASSEARFDEQFF. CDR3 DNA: TGTGCCAGCAGTGAAGCGAGGTTCGATGAGCAGTTCTTC.